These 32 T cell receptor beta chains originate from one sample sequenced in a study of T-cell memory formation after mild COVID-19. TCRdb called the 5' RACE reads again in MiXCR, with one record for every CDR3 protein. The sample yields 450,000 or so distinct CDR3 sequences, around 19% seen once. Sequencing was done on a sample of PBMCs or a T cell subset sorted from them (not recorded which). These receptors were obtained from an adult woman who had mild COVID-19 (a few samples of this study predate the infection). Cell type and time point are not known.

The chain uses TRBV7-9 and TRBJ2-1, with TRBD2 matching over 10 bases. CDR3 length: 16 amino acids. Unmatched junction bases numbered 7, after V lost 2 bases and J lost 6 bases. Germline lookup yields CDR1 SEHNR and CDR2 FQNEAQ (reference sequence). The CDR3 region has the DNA TGTGCCAGCAGCTTAACACTAGCGGGATGGGGCAATGAGCAGTTCTTC. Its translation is CASSLTLAGWGNEQFF.

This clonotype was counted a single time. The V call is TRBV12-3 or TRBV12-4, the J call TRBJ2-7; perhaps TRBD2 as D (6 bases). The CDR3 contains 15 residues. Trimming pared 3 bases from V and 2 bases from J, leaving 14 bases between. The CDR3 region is CASSLVSGSPYEQYF. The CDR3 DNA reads TGTGCCAGCAGTTTGGTTAGCGGAAGTCCCTACGAGCAGTACTTC.

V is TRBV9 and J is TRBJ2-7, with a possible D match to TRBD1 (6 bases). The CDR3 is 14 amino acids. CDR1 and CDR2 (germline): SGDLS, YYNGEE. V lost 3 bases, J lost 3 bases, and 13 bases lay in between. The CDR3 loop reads CASSAGTGIYEQYF. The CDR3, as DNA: TGTGCCAGCAGCGCGGGTACAGGGATCTACGAGCAGTACTTC.

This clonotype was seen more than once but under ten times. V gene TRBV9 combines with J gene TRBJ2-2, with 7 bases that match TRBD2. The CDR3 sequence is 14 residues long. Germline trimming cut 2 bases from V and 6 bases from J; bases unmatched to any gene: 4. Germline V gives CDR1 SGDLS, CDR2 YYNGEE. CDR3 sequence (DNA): TGTGCCAGCAGCGTCGGACGGGGGGCCGGGGAGCTGTTTTTT. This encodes CASSVGRGAGELFF. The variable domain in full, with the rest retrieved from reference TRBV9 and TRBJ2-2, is DSGVTQTPKHLITATGQRVTLRCSPRSGDLSVYWYQQSLDQGLQFLIQYYNGEERAKGNILERFSAQQFPDLHSELNLSSLELGDSALYFCASSVGRGAGELFFGEGSRLTVL.

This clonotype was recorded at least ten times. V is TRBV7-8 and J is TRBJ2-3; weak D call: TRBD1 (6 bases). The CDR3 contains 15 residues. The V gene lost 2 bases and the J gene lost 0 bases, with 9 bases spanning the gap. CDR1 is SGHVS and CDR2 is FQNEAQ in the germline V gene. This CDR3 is CASSLQGMSTDTQYF. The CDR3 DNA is TGTGCCAGCAGCTTACAGGGGATGAGCACAGATACGCAGTATTTT.

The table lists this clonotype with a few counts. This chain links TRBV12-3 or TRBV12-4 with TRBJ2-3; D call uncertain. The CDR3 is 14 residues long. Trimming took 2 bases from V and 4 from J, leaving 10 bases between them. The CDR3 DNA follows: TGTGCCAGCAGTTTACTGAGAGACGCAGATACGCAGTATTTT. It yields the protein CASSLLRDADTQYF.

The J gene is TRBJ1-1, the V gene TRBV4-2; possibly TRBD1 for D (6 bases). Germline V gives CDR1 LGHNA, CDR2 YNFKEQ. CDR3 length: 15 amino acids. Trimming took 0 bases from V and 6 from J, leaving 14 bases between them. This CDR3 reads CASSQDNRDWAEAFF. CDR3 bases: TGTGCCAGCAGCCAAGACAACAGGGATTGGGCTGAAGCTTTCTTT.

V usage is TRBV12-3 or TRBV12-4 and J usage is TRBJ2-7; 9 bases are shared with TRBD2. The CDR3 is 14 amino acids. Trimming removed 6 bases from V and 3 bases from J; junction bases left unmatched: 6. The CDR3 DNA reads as TGTGCCAGCAGGCGTAGCGGGAGTCTCTACGAGCAGTACTTC. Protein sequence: CASRRSGSLYEQYF.

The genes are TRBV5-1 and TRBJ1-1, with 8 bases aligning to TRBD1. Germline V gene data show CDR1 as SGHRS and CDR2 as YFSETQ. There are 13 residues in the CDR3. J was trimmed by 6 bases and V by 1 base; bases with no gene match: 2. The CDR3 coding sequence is TGCGCCAGCAGCTTGTCGGACAGGGCTGAAGCTTTCTTT. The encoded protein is CASSLSDRAEAFF. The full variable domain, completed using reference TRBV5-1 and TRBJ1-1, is KAGVTQTPRYLIKTRGQQVTLSCSPISGHRSVSWYQQTPGQGLQFLFEYFSETQRNKGNFPGRFSGRQFSNSRSEMNVSTLELGDSALYLCASSLSDRAEAFFGQGTRLTVV.

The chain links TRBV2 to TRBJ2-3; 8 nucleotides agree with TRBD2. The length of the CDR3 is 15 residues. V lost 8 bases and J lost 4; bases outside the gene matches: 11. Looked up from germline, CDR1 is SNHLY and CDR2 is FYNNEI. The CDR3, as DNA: TGTGCCAGCCGGGAGGGCGGGACGGTGCCAGATACGCAGTATTTT. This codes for CASREGGTVPDTQYF.

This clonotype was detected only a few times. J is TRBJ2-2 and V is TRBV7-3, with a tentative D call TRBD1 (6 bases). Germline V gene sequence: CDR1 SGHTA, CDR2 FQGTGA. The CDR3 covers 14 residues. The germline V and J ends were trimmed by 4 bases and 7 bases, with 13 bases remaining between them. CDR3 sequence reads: CASSSLRGGGELFF. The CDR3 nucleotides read TGTGCCAGCAGCTCCCTCAGGGGCGGCGGGGAGCTGTTTTTT.

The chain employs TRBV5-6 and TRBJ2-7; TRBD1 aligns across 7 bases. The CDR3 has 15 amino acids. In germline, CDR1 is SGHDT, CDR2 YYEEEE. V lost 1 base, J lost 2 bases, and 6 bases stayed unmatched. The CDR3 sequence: CASSLPGQAAYEQYF. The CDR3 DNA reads TGTGCCAGCAGCTTGCCTGGACAGGCCGCCTACGAGCAGTACTTC.

The CDR3 DNA sequence: TGCGCCAGCAGCTCAGGGACCGCCTTCTCCAACTATGGCTACACCTTC. This translates into CASSSGTAFSNYGYTF. The chain links TRBV5-1 to TRBJ1-2, with D maybe TRBD1 (5 bases). The CDR3 has 16 residues. The V and J ends lost 3 bases and 2 bases respectively, with 17 bases between them. CDR1 and CDR2 from the germline V gene are SGHRS and YFSETQ.

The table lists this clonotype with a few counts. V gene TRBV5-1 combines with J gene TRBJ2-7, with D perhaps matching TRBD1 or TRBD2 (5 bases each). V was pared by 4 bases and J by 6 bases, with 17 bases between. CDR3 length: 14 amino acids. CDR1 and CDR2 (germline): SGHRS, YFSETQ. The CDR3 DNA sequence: TGCGCCAGCAGCCCAGGGACGAACCGGGCCGAGCAGTACTTC. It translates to CASSPGTNRAEQYF.

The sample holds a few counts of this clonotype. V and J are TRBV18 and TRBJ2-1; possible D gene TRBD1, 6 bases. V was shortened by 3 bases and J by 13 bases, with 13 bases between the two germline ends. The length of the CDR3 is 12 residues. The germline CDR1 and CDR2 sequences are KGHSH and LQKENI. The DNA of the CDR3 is TGTGCCAGCTCACCGGGGGCAGGCCCACAGTTCTTC. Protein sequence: CASSPGAGPQFF.

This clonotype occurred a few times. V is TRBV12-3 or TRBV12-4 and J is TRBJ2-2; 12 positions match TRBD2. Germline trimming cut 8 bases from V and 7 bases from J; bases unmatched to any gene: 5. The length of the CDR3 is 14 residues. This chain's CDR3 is CASLAGGLFGELFF. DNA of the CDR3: TGTGCCAGCCTAGCGGGGGGGCTCTTCGGGGAGCTGTTTTTT.

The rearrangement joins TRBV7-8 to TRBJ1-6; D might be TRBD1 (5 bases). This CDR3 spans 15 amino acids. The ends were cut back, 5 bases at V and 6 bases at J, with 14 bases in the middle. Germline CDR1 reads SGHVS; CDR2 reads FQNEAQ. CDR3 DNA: TGTGCCAGCAGCCAGCTGGGGGAGAGTAATTCACCCCTCCACTTT. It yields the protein CASSQLGESNSPLHF. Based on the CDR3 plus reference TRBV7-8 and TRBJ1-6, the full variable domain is GAGVSQSPRYKVAKRGQDVALRCDPISGHVSLFWYQQALGQGPEFLTYFQNEAQLDKSGLPSDRFFAERPEGSVSTLKIQRTQQEDSAVYLCASSQLGESNSPLHFGNGTRLTVT.

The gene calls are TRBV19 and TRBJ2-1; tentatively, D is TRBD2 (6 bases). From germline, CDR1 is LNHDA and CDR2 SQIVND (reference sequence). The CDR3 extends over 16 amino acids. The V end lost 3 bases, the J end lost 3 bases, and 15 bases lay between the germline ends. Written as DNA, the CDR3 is TGTGCCAGTAGTATCCAGGCGGGGAACTACTACAATGAGCAGTTCTTC. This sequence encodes CASSIQAGNYYNEQFF.

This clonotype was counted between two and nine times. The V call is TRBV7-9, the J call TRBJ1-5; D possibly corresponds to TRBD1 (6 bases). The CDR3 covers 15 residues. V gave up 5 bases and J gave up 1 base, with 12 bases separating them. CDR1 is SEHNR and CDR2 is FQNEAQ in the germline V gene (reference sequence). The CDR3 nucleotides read TGTGCCAGCAGCCCACAGGGCCCCAGCAATCAGCCCCAGCATTTT. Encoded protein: CASSPQGPSNQPQHF.

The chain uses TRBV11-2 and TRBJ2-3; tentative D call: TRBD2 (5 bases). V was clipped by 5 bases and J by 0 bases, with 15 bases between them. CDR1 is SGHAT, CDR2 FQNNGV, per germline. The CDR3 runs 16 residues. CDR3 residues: CASSTGWPGSTDTQYF. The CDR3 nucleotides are TGTGCCAGCAGCACGGGATGGCCAGGTAGCACAGATACGCAGTATTTT.

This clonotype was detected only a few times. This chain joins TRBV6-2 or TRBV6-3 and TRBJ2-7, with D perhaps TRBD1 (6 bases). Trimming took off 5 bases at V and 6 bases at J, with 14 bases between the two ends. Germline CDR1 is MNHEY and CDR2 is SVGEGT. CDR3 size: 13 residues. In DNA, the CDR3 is TGTGCCAGCAGTCAAGACAGGATAGGCGAGCAGTACTTC. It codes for CASSQDRIGEQYF.

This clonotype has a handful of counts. The CDR3 region has the DNA TGTGCCAGCAGCCCGGCTAACGAGCAGTACTTC. It yields the protein CASSPANEQYF. J is TRBJ2-7 and V is TRBV5-5; D unclear. V dropped 4 bases and J dropped 5 bases, with 7 bases sitting between them. Germline V CDR1 and CDR2: SGHKS, YYEKEE (reference sequence). The CDR3 totals 11 residues.

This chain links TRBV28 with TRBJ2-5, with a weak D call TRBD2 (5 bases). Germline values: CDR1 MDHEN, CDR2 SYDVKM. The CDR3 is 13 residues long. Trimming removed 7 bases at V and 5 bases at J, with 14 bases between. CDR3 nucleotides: TGTGCCAGCACCTCCCCGGCGGGCGAGACCCAGTACTTC. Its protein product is CASTSPAGETQYF.

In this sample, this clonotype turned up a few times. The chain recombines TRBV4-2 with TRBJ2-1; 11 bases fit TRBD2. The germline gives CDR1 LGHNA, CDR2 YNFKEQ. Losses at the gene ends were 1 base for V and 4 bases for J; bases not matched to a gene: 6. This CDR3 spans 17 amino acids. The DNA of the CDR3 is TGTGCCAGCAGCCAAGCTAAGGGACTAGCGGATTACAATGAGCAGTTCTTC. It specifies CASSQAKGLADYNEQFF.

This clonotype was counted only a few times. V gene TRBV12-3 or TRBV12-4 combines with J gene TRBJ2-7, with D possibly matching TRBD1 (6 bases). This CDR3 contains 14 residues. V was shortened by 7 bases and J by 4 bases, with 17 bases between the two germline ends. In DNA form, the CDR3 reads TGTGCCAGCACCATAGGTGACAGGAGGTACGAGCAGTACTTC. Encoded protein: CASTIGDRRYEQYF.

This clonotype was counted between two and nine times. CDR3 loop: CASSLGWKNSYEQYF. In DNA, the CDR3 is TGCGCCAGCAGCCTAGGATGGAAAAACTCCTACGAGCAGTACTTC. V gene TRBV4-3 combines with J gene TRBJ2-7; D ambiguous. V lost 4 bases, J lost 0 bases, and 13 bases lay in between. CDR3 length equals 15 residues. Germline V gene data show CDR1 as LGHNA and CDR2 as YSLEER.

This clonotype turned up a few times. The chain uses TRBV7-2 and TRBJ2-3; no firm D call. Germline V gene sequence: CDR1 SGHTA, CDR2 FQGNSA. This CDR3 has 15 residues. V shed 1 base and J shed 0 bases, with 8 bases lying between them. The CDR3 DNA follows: TGTGCCAGCAGCTTAGACTACCTAAGCACAGATACGCAGTATTTT. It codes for CASSLDYLSTDTQYF.

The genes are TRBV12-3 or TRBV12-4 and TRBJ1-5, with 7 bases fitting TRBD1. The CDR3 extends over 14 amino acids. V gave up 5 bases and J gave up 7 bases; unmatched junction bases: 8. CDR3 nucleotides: TGTGCCAGCAGTCCAGCAGGGGGAGGGCAGCCCCAGCATTTT. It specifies CASSPAGGGQPQHF.

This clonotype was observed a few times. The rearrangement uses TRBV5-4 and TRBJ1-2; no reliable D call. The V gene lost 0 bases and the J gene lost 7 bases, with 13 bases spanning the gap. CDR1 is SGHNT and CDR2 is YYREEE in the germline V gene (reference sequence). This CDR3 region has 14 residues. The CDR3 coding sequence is TGTGCCAGCAGCTTGGGACGGACTTTGGGTGGCTACACCTTC. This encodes CASSLGRTLGGYTF.

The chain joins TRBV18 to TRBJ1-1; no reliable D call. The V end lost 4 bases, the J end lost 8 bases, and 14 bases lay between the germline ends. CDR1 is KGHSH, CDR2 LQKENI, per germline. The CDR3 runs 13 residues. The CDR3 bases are TGTGCCAGCTCACGGTCCGGCGAAGGGGAAGCTTTCTTT. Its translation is CASSRSGEGEAFF.

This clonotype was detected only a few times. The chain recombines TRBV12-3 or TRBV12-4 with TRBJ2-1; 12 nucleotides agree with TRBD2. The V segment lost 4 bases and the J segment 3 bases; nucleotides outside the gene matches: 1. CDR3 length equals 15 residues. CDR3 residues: CASSSSGGGYNEQFF. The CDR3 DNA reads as TGTGCCAGCAGTTCTAGCGGGGGGGGCTACAATGAGCAGTTCTTC.

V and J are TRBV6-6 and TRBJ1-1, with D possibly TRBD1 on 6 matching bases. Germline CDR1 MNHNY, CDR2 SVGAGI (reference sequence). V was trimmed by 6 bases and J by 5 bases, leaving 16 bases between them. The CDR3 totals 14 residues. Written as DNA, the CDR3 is TGTGCCAGCAGCCCCTGGCAGGGGATGACTGAAGCTTTCTTT. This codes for CASSPWQGMTEAFF.